The 27 T cell receptor beta chains presented below share a single source sample, sequenced in a study of human T cells and chemical hapten exposure. Treatment given: therapeutic diphenylcyclopropenone sensitization with weekly scalp DPC. During construction of the library, unique molecular identifiers were attached to individual cDNA molecules for quantitative, reproducible TCR counting. MiXCR was run by TCRdb on the reads, yielding one entry per CDR3 protein. The sample lists approximately 4,900 distinct CDR3 sequences; about 60% were seen once. Source: whole blood, taken before DPC sensitization or 2, 6, or about 24 weeks after (not recorded which). The receptors originated from an adult with alopecia areata. Some clones in this sample may be carry-over from other donors' samples. This table probably holds off-target reads from a library built for another chain.

This clonotype is large. The chain recombines TRBV12-3 or TRBV12-4 with TRBJ2-1; a weak D match, TRBD2 (6 bases). V was pared by 7 bases and J by 6 bases, with 13 bases between. This CDR3 has 13 residues. CDR3 DNA: TGTGCCAGCACCCGAGGAGGGGTCAATGAGCAGTTCTTC. This gives the protein CASTRGGVNEQFF.

The V call is TRBV28, the J call TRBJ2-7; tentatively, D is TRBD2 (6 bases). Germline V lookup: CDR1 MDHEN, CDR2 SYDVKM. CDR3 length: 14 amino acids. V was cut by 6 bases and J by 0 bases, with 12 bases left in between. The CDR3 coding sequence is TGTGCCAGCAGCTTTAGCGGACCCTCCTACGAGCAGTACTTC. Protein sequence: CASSFSGPSYEQYF.

CDR3 in DNA: TGTGCCAGCACCCAAGGCGGGACTAGCGATAATGAGCAGTTCTTC. This translates into CASTQGGTSDNEQFF. The rearrangement links TRBV11-3 to TRBJ2-1, with TRBD2 matching over 10 bases. Germline values: CDR1 SGHNT, CDR2 YENEEA. With V trimmed by 7 bases and J by 7 bases, 10 bases remained unmatched. The CDR3 consists of 15 residues.

The chain uses TRBV21-1 and TRBJ2-1; the D call in the table, TRBD2, was not verified against the DNA. TRBV21-1 represents a pseudogene. The CDR3 is made up of 18 amino acids. CDR3 protein: CASSNPPALAGGPNEQFF. CDR3 nucleotides: TGTGCCAGCAGCAATCCCCCCGCACTAGCGGGAGGGCCGAATGAGCAGTTCTTC.

J is TRBJ2-3 and V is TRBV7-2, with 7 bases lining up with TRBD1. The CDR3 totals 16 residues. CDR1 is SGHTA, CDR2 FQGNSA, per germline. V was pared by 1 base and J by 1 base, with 5 bases of the junction left unmatched. The CDR3 DNA follows: TGTGCCAGCAGCTTAGTTTTCGACAGGGGCACAGATACGCAGTATTTT. Amino acids: CASSLVFDRGTDTQYF.

The chain is built from TRBV12-3 or TRBV12-4 and TRBJ2-3; maybe TRBD2 (6 bases). Trimming removed 6 bases at V and 8 bases at J, with 15 bases between. The CDR3 is 13 amino acids. The CDR3 loop is CASSQTSFTTQYF. The CDR3 bases are TGTGCCAGCAGCCAGACTAGTTTCACTACGCAGTATTTT.

The rearrangement uses TRBV29-1 and TRBJ2-3, with D possibly matching TRBD2 (6 bases). The CDR3 consists of 16 residues. Germline CDR1 and CDR2: SQVTM and ANQGSEA. Trimming took 7 bases from V and 2 from J, leaving 22 bases between them. CDR3 in DNA: TGCAGCGCCAATCCCCGGGACTTCGTATTCACAGATACGCAGTATTTT. Its translation is CSANPRDFVFTDTQYF.

The chain links TRBV3-1 to TRBJ2-7; perhaps TRBD2 as D (6 bases). The CDR3 spans 14 residues. V dropped 4 bases and J dropped 2 bases, with 12 bases sitting between them. CDR1 is LGHDT and CDR2 is YNNKEL in the germline V gene (reference sequence). CDR3 protein: CASSRDWPTYEQYF. CDR3 nucleotides: TGTGCCAGCAGCCGGGACTGGCCTACCTACGAGCAGTACTTC.

This clonotype turned up a few times. The chain employs TRBV6-2 or TRBV6-3 and TRBJ2-7; D is perhaps TRBD1 or TRBD2 (6 bases each). V lost 7 bases and J 2 bases, leaving 18 bases between the germline ends. Germline assignment: CDR1 MNHEY and CDR2 SVGEGT. This CDR3 comprises 15 residues. The chain's CDR3 is CASKRGAGDTYEQYF. The CDR3 DNA reads as TGTGCCAGCAAGAGGGGGGCAGGGGACACCTACGAGCAGTACTTC.

This clonotype was detected only once. J is TRBJ1-4 and V is TRBV6-6; TRBD1 agrees at 8 bases. The germline V gene encodes CDR1 MNHNY and CDR2 SVGAGI (reference sequence). The V and J ends lost 6 bases and 7 bases, in that order; junction bases with no gene match: 4. The CDR3 runs 13 residues. Here the CDR3 reads CASRDRGGEKLFF. Here the CDR3 DNA reads TGTGCCAGCAGAGACAGGGGAGGTGAAAAACTGTTTTTT.

The genes are TRBV3-1 and TRBJ2-7; D gene unclear. This CDR3 region has 13 residues. From germline, CDR1 is LGHDT and CDR2 YNNKEL (reference sequence). V was shortened by 2 bases and J by 6 bases, with 11 bases between the two germline ends. This CDR3 is CASSQLGSSEQYF. The CDR3, as DNA: TGTGCCAGCAGCCAACTAGGGTCCAGCGAGCAGTACTTC.

This rearrangement joins TRBV19 to TRBJ2-2; D is perhaps TRBD1 (6 bases). The CDR3 has 17 amino acids. The germline V gene encodes CDR1 LNHDA and CDR2 SQIVND (reference sequence). With 4 bases removed from V and 4 bases from J, the gap between germline ends came to 19 bases. CDR3 region: CASSTLLGTGITGELFF. The CDR3 DNA reads TGTGCCAGTAGTACCCTACTAGGAACAGGGATCACCGGGGAGCTGTTTTTT.

This clonotype came up a few times. The J gene is TRBJ1-1, the V gene TRBV6-2 or TRBV6-3, with a weak D call TRBD1 (6 bases). The germline V gene has CDR1 MNHEY and CDR2 SVGEGT. Between the trimmed V and J ends, which lost 4 bases and 5 bases, there was a span of 8 bases. There are 12 residues in the CDR3. CDR3 in amino acids: CASSSGVTEAFF. The CDR3 DNA follows: TGTGCCAGCAGTTCAGGGGTGACTGAAGCTTTCTTT.

V usage is TRBV20-1 and J usage is TRBJ2-3, with D perhaps matching TRBD2 (6 bases). V was trimmed by 5 bases and J by 5 bases, leaving 23 bases between them. The CDR3 runs to 16 residues. Germline V gene sequence: CDR1 DFQATT, CDR2 SNEGSKA (reference sequence). CDR3 residues: CSASGSFAGLLDTQYF. The CDR3 region has the DNA TGCAGTGCTTCGGGTTCTTTCGCGGGGCTGTTAGATACGCAGTATTTT.

CDR3 nucleotides: TGTGCCAGCAGTCCGACTAGCGGGAGCCCCCATGAGCAGTTCTTC. Residues: CASSPTSGSPHEQFF. The J gene is TRBJ2-1, the V gene TRBV6-5; 12 bases map to TRBD2. V trimming: 5 bases; J trimming: 8 bases; junction bases outside the gene matches: 7. The length of the CDR3 is 15 residues. CDR1 is MNHEY, CDR2 SVGAGI, per germline.

The chain couples TRBV27 to TRBJ2-3; 9 bases line up with TRBD2. The CDR3 extends over 18 amino acids. Germline CDR1 reads MNHEY; CDR2 reads SMNVEV (reference sequence). J gave up 6 bases and V 4 bases, and 17 bases lay outside the gene matches. The CDR3 nucleotides read TGTGCCAGCAGTTCACAACCCCTAGCGGGAAAAAATTCGGATACGCAGTATTTT. This translates into CASSSQPLAGKNSDTQYF.

The chain carries TRBV6-2 or TRBV6-3 and TRBJ2-7; D is unresolved. Germline V gene lookup returns CDR1 MNHEY and CDR2 SVGEGT. V was trimmed by 8 bases and J by 2 bases, leaving 13 bases between them. The CDR3 is 13 residues long. CDR3 in DNA: TGTGCCAGCTCAAGCGCGAACACCTACGAGCAGTACTTC. As protein: CASSSANTYEQYF.

The V and J genes are TRBV29-1 and TRBJ2-2; D might be TRBD1 (6 bases). Germline values: CDR1 SQVTM, CDR2 ANQGSEA. Trimming cost V 7 bases and J 2 bases, with 11 bases left between them. This CDR3 region has 13 residues. Here the CDR3 reads CSASRGNTGELFF. DNA for the CDR3: TGCAGCGCGTCCAGGGGAAACACCGGGGAGCTGTTTTTT.

J is TRBJ2-3 and V is TRBV11-2, with a tentative D call TRBD2 (5 bases). Germline V gene data show CDR1 as SGHAT and CDR2 as FQNNGV. The CDR3 has 14 residues. Trimming cost V 7 bases and J 4 bases, with 15 bases left between them. CDR3: CASTFPSSPDTQYF. The CDR3 DNA reads as TGTGCCAGCACTTTTCCTAGCAGCCCAGATACGCAGTATTTT.

V and J are TRBV5-1 and TRBJ2-3; D gene uncertain. CDR3 length: 14 amino acids. Looked up from germline, CDR1 is SGHRS and CDR2 is YFSETQ. Trimming cost V 2 bases and J 4 bases, with 11 bases left between them. The CDR3 DNA sequence: TGCGCCAGCAGCTTCACTACCGGGCCAGATACGCAGTATTTT. Encoded protein: CASSFTTGPDTQYF.

This clonotype was counted only a few times. The chain employs TRBV18 and TRBJ2-4, with 7 bases lining up with TRBD2. The CDR3 runs to 14 residues. Trimming took 6 bases from V and 4 from J; bases not matched to a gene: 6. Germline values: CDR1 KGHSH, CDR2 LQKENI. This chain's CDR3 is CASSPTSSKNIQYF. DNA for the CDR3: TGTGCCAGCTCGCCGACTAGCAGTAAAAACATTCAGTACTTC.

The chain uses TRBV10-2 and TRBJ2-1; D unclear. V dropped 0 bases and J dropped 0 bases, with 6 bases sitting between them. This CDR3 has 15 amino acids. CDR1 is WSHSY, CDR2 SAAADI, per germline. The chain's CDR3 is CASSESMSSYNEQFF. CDR3 in DNA: TGCGCCAGCAGTGAGTCTATGAGCTCCTACAATGAGCAGTTCTTC.

The V and J genes are TRBV9 and TRBJ2-5; the match to TRBD2 covers 7 bases. The germline V gene encodes CDR1 SGDLS and CDR2 YYNGEE. The CDR3 runs to 16 residues. Trimming cost V 4 bases and J 0 bases; bases outside gene matches: 9. The DNA of the CDR3 is TGTGCCAGCAGCTCCTTGAGCGGGATGTACCAAGAGACCCAGTACTTC. This encodes CASSSLSGMYQETQYF.

A few counts support this clonotype. The rearrangement uses TRBV10-3 and TRBJ2-5, with D perhaps TRBD2 (5 bases). This CDR3 contains 17 residues. Germline CDR1 and CDR2: ENHRY and SYGVKD. Trimming shortened V by 11 bases and J by 2 bases, and 27 bases separated the two germline ends. The CDR3 DNA reads TGTGCCCCCAGAGCCGGGGATGAGGGAAGCAGTCAAGAGACCCAGTACTTC. Its translation: CAPRAGDEGSSQETQYF.

The chain has TRBV11-2 and TRBJ2-3; no reliable D call. The CDR3 consists of 11 residues. The V end was cut by 5 bases, the J end by 5 bases, with 5 bases between. The germline V gene encodes CDR1 SGHAT and CDR2 FQNNGV. The CDR3 DNA sequence: TGTGCCAGCAGCCCCGTAGATACGCAGTATTTT. This codes for CASSPVDTQYF.

The rearrangement links TRBV12-3 or TRBV12-4 to TRBJ2-3; D gene ambiguous. Between the trimmed V and J ends, which lost 5 bases and 6 bases, there was a span of 18 bases. This CDR3 is built from 15 residues. The CDR3: CASSQMGFAVDTQYF. The CDR3 nucleotides read TGTGCCAGCAGTCAGATGGGTTTCGCGGTGGATACGCAGTATTTT.

In its sample, this clonotype was seen a few times. The chain carries TRBV2 and TRBJ2-3, with D hard to call. Trimming took off 7 bases at V and 0 bases at J, with 8 bases between the two ends. Germline V lookup: CDR1 SNHLY, CDR2 FYNNEI. CDR3 length equals 13 residues. CDR3 nucleotide sequence: TGTGCCAGCACCTCCGGCAGCACAGATACGCAGTATTTT. It is translated as CASTSGSTDTQYF.